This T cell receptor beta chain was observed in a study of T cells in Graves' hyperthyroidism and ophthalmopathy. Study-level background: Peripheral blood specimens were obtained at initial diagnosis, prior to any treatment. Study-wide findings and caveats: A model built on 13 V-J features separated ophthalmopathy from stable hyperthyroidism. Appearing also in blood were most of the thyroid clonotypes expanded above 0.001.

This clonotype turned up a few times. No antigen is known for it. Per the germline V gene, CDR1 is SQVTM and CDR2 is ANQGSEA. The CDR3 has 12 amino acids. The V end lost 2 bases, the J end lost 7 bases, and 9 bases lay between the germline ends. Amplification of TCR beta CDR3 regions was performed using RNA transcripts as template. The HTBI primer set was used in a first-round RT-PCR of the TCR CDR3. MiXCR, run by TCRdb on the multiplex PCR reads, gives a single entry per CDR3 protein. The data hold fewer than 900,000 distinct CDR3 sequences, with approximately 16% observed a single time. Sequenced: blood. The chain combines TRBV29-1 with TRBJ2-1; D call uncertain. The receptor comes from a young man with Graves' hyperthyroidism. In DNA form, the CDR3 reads TGCAGCGTTGAACAGAACTATAATGAGCAGTTCTTC. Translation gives CSVEQNYNEQFF.